This TCR beta chain was recovered during a study of CD8 T cells in ankylosing spondylitis. General study findings and limits: What appeared characteristic of ankylosing spondylitis blood was a TCR beta motif of 7 or 8 highly homologous variants.

The CDR3 runs to 15 residues. Germline V gives CDR1 LGHDT, CDR2 YNNKEL (reference sequence). V was trimmed by 0 bases and J by 2 bases, leaving 9 bases between them. Each CDR3 protein is one row after TCRdb ran MiXCR on the 5' RACE reads. The sample contains some 700,000 distinct CDR3 sequences, roughly 19% of which appear only once. In the case of this clonotype: Its specificity is unknown.

The chain employs TRBV3-1 and TRBJ2-3; D may match TRBD1 or TRBD2 (5 bases each). Material: blood, either unsorted or a sorted T cell fraction (not recorded which). The source of this sequence is a male donor with ankylosing spondylitis. The CDR3 nucleotides are TGTGCCAGCAGCCAAGACAGGGAGCTCACAGATACGCAGTATTTT. It codes for CASSQDRELTDTQYF.